This T cell receptor beta chain originates from a study of T cells in Graves' hyperthyroidism and ophthalmopathy. Overall study: Peripheral blood was secured at the point of initial diagnosis, before any treatment.

This clonotype came up many times. Researchers amplified the TCR beta CDR3 regions from RNA transcripts. HTBI primers were used for first-round RT-PCR of the TCR CDR3. A single record per CDR3 protein comes from TCRdb applying MiXCR to the multiplex PCR reads. The sample includes around 700,000 distinct CDR3 sequences, roughly a sixth of them seen just once. J gave up 1 base and V 5 bases, and 2 bases lay outside the gene matches. The CDR3 extends over 14 amino acids. The V gene's germline CDR1 is MNHEY and CDR2 SMNVEV (reference sequence). J is TRBJ1-2 and V is TRBV27; 9 nucleotides line up with TRBD1. The source of this sequence is a woman between 50 and 59 years old with Graves' hyperthyroidism that later progressed to Graves' ophthalmopathy. Sequenced: blood. The CDR3 bases are TGTGCCAGCAGTGGGACAGGGTTTAACTATGGCTACACCTTC. Protein: CASSGTGFNYGYTF.